Listed here is a single TCR beta chain. These data originate in a study of technical replicates of blood from a handful of donors. The table came from immunoSEQ multiplex PCR; TCRdb's copy has only in-frame clones and leaves some out. The sample lists tens of thousands of clones, roughly 95% occurring once. This CDR3 is 18 amino acids long. With 5 bases removed from V and 4 bases from J, the gap between germline ends came to 24 bases. Germline V gives CDR1 MDHEN, CDR2 SYDVKM. The chain employs TRBV28 and TRBJ1-5; D might be TRBD1 (6 bases). The sequencing input was T cells isolated from PBMCs. The receptor's source is a human donor in good health. The CDR3 bases are TGTGCCAGCAGTGTCCCGGGACATCCTGACCGTAGTAATCAGCCCCAGCATTTT. Translation: CASSVPGHPDRSNQPQHF.